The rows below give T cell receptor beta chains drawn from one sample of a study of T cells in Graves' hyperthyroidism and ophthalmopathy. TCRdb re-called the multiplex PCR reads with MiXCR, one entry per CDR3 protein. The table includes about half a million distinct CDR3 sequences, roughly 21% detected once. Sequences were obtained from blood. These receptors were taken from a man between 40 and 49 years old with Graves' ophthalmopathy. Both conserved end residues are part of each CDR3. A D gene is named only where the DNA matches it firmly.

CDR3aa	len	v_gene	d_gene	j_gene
CASSLVTGRRTDTQYF	16	TRBV11-2	.	TRBJ2-3
CSVVKGMGTEAFF	13	TRBV29-1	.	TRBJ1-1
CASSPSFGSYNEQFF	15	TRBV7-6	.	TRBJ2-1
CASSEARTIKGQFF	14	TRBV2	.	TRBJ2-1
CASSSDSDTGELFF	14	TRBV7-8	.	TRBJ2-2
CAISGPNHEGYTF	13	TRBV10-3	.	TRBJ1-2
CSARDQGTVSYEQYF	15	TRBV20-1	TRBD1	TRBJ2-7
CASSQDVAGMRADTQYF	17	TRBV7-8	.	TRBJ2-3
CASSMESADTQYF	13	TRBV19	.	TRBJ2-3
CSARVAGSPDTQYF	14	TRBV20-1	TRBD2	TRBJ2-3
CACTRALSTDTQYF	14	TRBV6-2/TRBV6-3	.	TRBJ2-3
CASSLTSAGTQQFF	14	TRBV7-3	TRBD2	TRBJ2-1
CAWANPRLAGESNEQFF	17	TRBV30	TRBD2	TRBJ2-1
CASSIFRGVSYNEQFF	16	TRBV6-2/TRBV6-3	TRBD2	TRBJ2-1
CASSHAHIPGGPKKSYEQYF	20	TRBV4-2	TRBD2	TRBJ2-7
CASSPRQESSGNTIYF	16	TRBV18	.	TRBJ1-3
CASSQWGGTNEKLFF	15	TRBV6-1	.	TRBJ1-4
CASSAWHGGSTDTQYF	16	TRBV6-1	.	TRBJ2-3
CASSRWVQETQYF	13	TRBV19	.	TRBJ2-5
CASSYEPLKGSPLHF	15	TRBV6-5	.	TRBJ1-6
CASIPPDVRRPWANTGELFF	20	TRBV7-8	.	TRBJ2-2
CASSKKGTGGIRGTDTQYF	19	TRBV7-3	TRBD1	TRBJ2-3
CASSLGTASTNEKLFF	16	TRBV5-1	.	TRBJ1-4
CASSGTSFSDEQFF	14	TRBV28	.	TRBJ2-1
CASSLATSGSGDTQYF	16	TRBV7-9	TRBD2	TRBJ2-3
CASSLEQLTEAFF	13	TRBV5-8	.	TRBJ1-1
CASSPPWGGSSTDTQYF	17	TRBV14	.	TRBJ2-3
CASSQGGGDTEAFF	14	TRBV2	.	TRBJ1-1
CASSTAGTGRYEQYF	15	TRBV6-1	.	TRBJ2-7
CASSLSRGITEAFF	14	TRBV12-3/TRBV12-4	.	TRBJ1-1
CAWGQGLDQPQHF	13	TRBV30	TRBD1	TRBJ1-5
CASSGTGTGSDEQYF	15	TRBV5-1	TRBD1	TRBJ2-7
CASSEGGTGTDTQYF	15	TRBV2	.	TRBJ2-3
CASSLDWATGNTIYF	15	TRBV5-5	.	TRBJ1-3
CATSGGSGAPGANVLTF	17	TRBV10-3	TRBD2	TRBJ2-6
CSAGRAGLGGSEQYF	15	TRBV20-1	.	TRBJ2-7
CASSTAGTGKPVDGYTF	17	TRBV28	TRBD1	TRBJ1-2
CASSIYKWETQYF	13	TRBV12-3/TRBV12-4	.	TRBJ2-5
CASSPPGLSPETQYF	15	TRBV7-9	.	TRBJ2-5
CASRNLQGGNSPLHF	15	TRBV6-2/TRBV6-3	.	TRBJ1-6
CASSYGTAQETQYF	14	TRBV28	TRBD1	TRBJ2-5
CSAMREWTGELFF	13	TRBV20-1	.	TRBJ2-2
CASSQGTGLAGGPVRDTQYF	20	TRBV4-2	TRBD2	TRBJ2-3
CASTSRSGGSSSYNEQFF	18	TRBV7-6	TRBD1	TRBJ2-1
CASSLRSGSPYEQYF	15	TRBV27	TRBD2	TRBJ2-7
CASSYSSTSGRLPAGDTQYF	20	TRBV6-2/TRBV6-3	TRBD2	TRBJ2-3